These T cell receptor beta chains were read from a single sample in a study of vaccination and CD4 T cells after COVID-19. TCRdb ran MiXCR on the PCR reads and lists one entry per CDR3 protein. The data hold 7,000 or so distinct CDR3 sequences, with around two thirds observed a single time. Their recognized antigens are unknown. The sequenced sample consisted of CD4+ T cells from blood, cultured in vitro. The receptor source for this set is a human donor who had recovered from COVID-19. Each CDR3 is given with its conserved first and last residue. Each record gives: clone size, V gene, J gene, D gene, CDR3 protein, CDR3 DNA. The D gene is left open where the match is weak. A clone size is listed for some rows: how often the clone was seen (once, few, many), or a class if it is expanded.

>NA|TRBV11-3|TRBJ2-2|NA
CASRPGSGNTGELFF
TGTGCCAGCCGGCCGGGGTCGGGAAACACCGGGGAGCTGTTTTTT
>NA|TRBV30|TRBJ1-5|NA
CAWSPSYPGAQPQHF
TGTGCCTGGAGTCCCTCTTATCCCGGGGCCCAGCCCCAGCATTTT
>NA|TRBV27|TRBJ1-2|NA
CASSLSGSNYGYTF
TGTGCCAGCAGTTTATCGGGGTCTAACTATGGCTACACCTTC
>NA|TRBV7-9|TRBJ2-1|TRBD1
CASTPGQLQGAGGTGNEQFF
TGTGCCAGCACCCCTGGCCAACTACAGGGGGCTGGGGGGACGGGGAATGAGCAGTTCTTC
>NA|TRBV20-1|TRBJ1-1|NA
CSPLGYGFTEAFF
TGCAGTCCTCTAGGGTATGGTTTCACTGAAGCTTTCTTT
>once|TRBV20-1|TRBJ1-1|TRBD1
CSAAKRGQGVTEAFF
TGCAGTGCTGCTAAGAGGGGACAGGGGGTCACTGAAGCTTTCTTT
>NA|TRBV11-3|TRBJ1-2|NA
CASSLGGYEQFFGPGTLLSVYTF
NA
>few|TRBV28|TRBJ2-7|NA
CASSLMPYEQYF
TGTGCCAGCAGCCTGATGCCCTACGAGCAGTACTTC
>NA|TRBV7-2|TRBJ1-2|NA
CASSLAAMGYGYTF
TGTGCCAGCAGCTTAGCGGCTATGGGATACGGCTACACCTTC
>NA|TRBV7-8|TRBJ1-1|NA
CASSLARDSEAFF
TGTGCCAGCAGCTTAGCGCGGGATTCTGAAGCTTTCTTT
>NA|TRBV18|TRBJ1-2|TRBD1
CASSPPTGAFNYGYTF
TGTGCCAGCTCACCGCCGACAGGGGCCTTTAACTATGGCTACACCTTC
>few|TRBV7-2|TRBJ1-5|NA
CASSLDKGSNQPQHF
TGTGCCAGCAGCTTAGATAAGGGGAGCAATCAGCCCCAGCATTTT
>NA|TRBV20-1|TRBJ1-1|NA
CSARDLMTVYTEAFF
TGCAGTGCTAGAGATTTGATGACAGTCTACACTGAAGCTTTCTTT
>NA|TRBV20-1|TRBJ2-3|TRBD2
CSARVPSGGVTDTQYF
TGCAGTGCTAGAGTCCCTAGCGGGGGAGTCACAGATACGCAGTATTTT
>NA|TRBV27|TRBJ2-3|NA
CASRQGLTDTQYF
TGTGCCAGCCGACAGGGACTCACAGATACGCAGTATTTT
>NA|TRBV20-1|TRBJ2-1|NA
CSASLTDNEQFF
TGCAGTGCCTCACTAACAGACAATGAGCAGTTCTTC
>NA|TRBV20-1|TRBJ2-2|TRBD1
CSAPPGTGDTGELFF
TGCAGTGCTCCACCCGGGACAGGGGACACCGGGGAGCTGTTTTTT
>NA|TRBV20-1|TRBJ1-3|NA
CSARVAGNTIYF
TGCAGTGCTAGAGTTGCTGGAAACACCATATATTTT
>large|TRBV12-3/TRBV12-4|TRBJ1-2|TRBD1
CASSLGQGARGYTF
TGTGCCAGCAGTTTGGGACAGGGGGCGCGAGGCTACACCTTC
>NA|TRBV20-1|TRBJ2-3|TRBD1
CSARGTGDADTQYF
TGCAGTGCTAGAGGGACAGGGGATGCAGATACGCAGTATTTT
>few|TRBV10-3|TRBJ1-1|NA
CAIRVGMNTEAFF
TGTGCCATCAGAGTCGGCATGAACACTGAAGCTTTCTTT
>NA|TRBV20-1|TRBJ1-2|NA
CSASRTLYGYTF
TGCAGTGCTTCCCGGACCCTCTATGGCTACACCTTC
>NA|TRBV2|TRBJ1-6|NA
CASSADPRSPLHF
TGTGCCAGCAGTGCAGACCCCAGATCACCCCTCCACTTT
>NA|TRBV12-3/TRBV12-4|TRBJ2-2|NA
CASSFWGTGELFF
TGTGCCAGCAGTTTCTGGGGCACCGGGGAGCTGTTTTTT
>NA|TRBV20-1|TRBJ1-1|NA
CSAPQGRMNTEAFF
TGCAGTGCTCCACAGGGCAGAATGAACACTGAAGCTTTCTTT
>NA|TRBV20-1|TRBJ1-1|NA
CSARAARRDSSNTEAFF
TGCAGTGCTAGAGCTGCCCGCAGGGACTCCTCGAACACTGAAGCTTTCTTT
>NA|TRBV7-2|TRBJ1-1|TRBD1
CASSRTGGRSNTEAFF
TGTGCCAGCAGCAGGACAGGGGGCCGTTCGAACACTGAAGCTTTCTTT
>NA|TRBV19|TRBJ2-7|TRBD2
CASTGGFTYEQYF
TGTGCCAGTACGGGGGGTTTCACCTACGAGCAGTACTTC
>NA|TRBV11-3|TRBJ1-6|NA
CASSSYEGNNSPLHF
TGTGCCAGCAGCTCCTACGAGGGAAATAATTCACCCCTCCACTTT
>NA|TRBV19|TRBJ2-5|NA
CASRAPGIETQYF
TGTGCCAGTAGGGCGCCCGGGATCGAGACCCAGTACTTC
>few|TRBV20-1|TRBJ2-3|NA
CSAIGAADTQYF
TGCAGTGCTATTGGGGCGGCAGATACGCAGTATTTT
>few|TRBV15|TRBJ1-6|TRBD1
CATSRDQNRGDSPLHF
TGTGCCACCAGCAGAGATCAGAACAGGGGGGATTCACCCCTCCACTTT
>NA|TRBV7-2|TRBJ1-5|TRBD1
CASSPQGRGRSNQPQHF
TGTGCCAGCAGCCCCCAGGGGAGGGGGCGAAGCAATCAGCCCCAGCATTTT
>NA|TRBV2|TRBJ2-1|NA
CASSEFRDPNEQFF
TGTGCCAGCAGTGAGTTCCGGGACCCAAATGAGCAGTTCTTC
>NA|TRBV28|TRBJ1-5|NA
CASSSPRVSNQPQHF
TGTGCCAGCAGCTCTCCCAGGGTTAGCAATCAGCCCCAGCATTTT
>NA|TRBV6-5|TRBJ2-2|NA
CASSYPGTSNTGELFF
TGTGCCAGCAGTTACCCCGGGACTTCCAACACCGGGGAGCTGTTTTTT
>NA|TRBV12-3/TRBV12-4|TRBJ1-2|NA
CASSGRVGGYTF
TGTGCCAGCAGCGGAAGGGTAGGAGGCTACACCTTC
>NA|TRBV6-1|TRBJ1-5|TRBD1
CASTTGAHQPQHF
TGTGCCAGCACCACAGGGGCCCATCAGCCCCAGCATTTT
>NA|TRBV6-1|TRBJ2-1|NA
CASSTAYNEQFF
TGTGCCAGCAGTACGGCGTACAATGAGCAGTTCTTC
>NA|TRBV27|TRBJ2-1|TRBD2
CASSLSRTSVNEQFF
TGTGCCAGCAGTTTATCCCGGACTAGCGTAAATGAGCAGTTCTTC
>large|TRBV10-3|TRBJ2-2|NA
CAISDSTKTGELFF
TGTGCCATCAGTGACTCGACAAAAACCGGGGAGCTGTTTTTT
>NA|TRBV7-2|TRBJ2-3|NA
CASVGEGAGPRTDTQYF
TGTGCCAGCGTGGGAGAGGGAGCGGGTCCACGCACAGATACGCAGTATTTT
>NA|TRBV6-2/TRBV6-3|TRBJ1-2|NA
CASLERDRAGYTF
TGTGCCAGCCTTGAACGGGACCGAGCTGGCTACACCTTC
>NA|TRBV27|TRBJ1-2|TRBD1
CARRRQGAF
TGTGCCAGAAGAAGACAGGGCGCCTTC
>NA|TRBV10-2|TRBJ2-1|NA
CASSVNSVNEQFF
TGCGCCAGCAGTGTGAATAGCGTTAATGAGCAGTTCTTC